This TCR beta chain is from a study of T cells after yellow fever vaccination. V was pared by 2 bases and J by 5 bases, with 8 bases of the junction left unmatched. Germline-derived CDR1 and CDR2 are MGHDK and SYGVNS. This CDR3 spans 16 amino acids. Concerning this clonotype: Its antigen is unidentified.

Study-wide findings and caveats: Primary-vaccination clones mostly resurfaced post-booster (around 95% CD4, approximately 89% CD8). It was a weaker secondary response, yet one that peaked faster, at day 5 versus 15. Abundant clonotypes from the bulk population could have been carried over as contaminants into FACS-sorted repertoires.

As TCR cDNA was made by 5'RACE template switching, a universal primer site and UMIs were added. TCRdb redid the calling of the 5' RACE reads with MiXCR, one entry per CDR3 protein. Of 230,000 or so distinct CDR3 sequences in the sample, about 7% were seen once. This chain links TRBV25-1 with TRBJ2-3; the match to TRBD2 covers 9 bases. The input for sequencing was CD4+ T cells sorted from PBMCs, taken on the day of the yellow fever booster vaccination. The sequence came from a man aged 25-45 years who received the YFV17D yellow fever vaccine. This chain's CDR3 is CASSETGGRARDTQYF. CDR3 DNA sequence: TGTGCCAGCAGTGAAACCGGCGGGAGGGCCAGAGATACGCAGTATTTT. Complete variable domain (other parts from reference TRBV25-1 and TRBJ2-3): EADIYQTPRYLVIGTGKKITLECSQTMGHDKMYWYQQDPGMELHLIHYSYGVNSTEKGDLSSESTVSRIRTEHFPLTLESARPSHTSQYLCASSETGGRARDTQYFGPGTRLTVL.